The present entry profiles one T cell receptor beta chain with its context. These data belong to a study of cytomegalovirus exposure and HLA in healthy donors. The CDR3 extends over 15 amino acids. Germline V gene sequence: CDR1 SGHTA, CDR2 FQGNSA. The V end was cut by 2 bases, the J end by 2 bases, with 10 bases between. Profiled with immunoSEQ multiplex PCR; TCRdb holds only in-frame clones, not every one. The sample carries about 360,000 clones, roughly 85% recorded once. Source material: PBMCs. V gene TRBV7-2 combines with J gene TRBJ2-1; D is unclear. This sequence was found in a woman aged 18-30 years in good health and CMV-seronegative. CDR3 amino acids: CASSLSTFTYNEQFF. The DNA of the CDR3 is TGTGCCAGCAGCTTATCAACTTTCACCTACAATGAGCAGTTCTTC.